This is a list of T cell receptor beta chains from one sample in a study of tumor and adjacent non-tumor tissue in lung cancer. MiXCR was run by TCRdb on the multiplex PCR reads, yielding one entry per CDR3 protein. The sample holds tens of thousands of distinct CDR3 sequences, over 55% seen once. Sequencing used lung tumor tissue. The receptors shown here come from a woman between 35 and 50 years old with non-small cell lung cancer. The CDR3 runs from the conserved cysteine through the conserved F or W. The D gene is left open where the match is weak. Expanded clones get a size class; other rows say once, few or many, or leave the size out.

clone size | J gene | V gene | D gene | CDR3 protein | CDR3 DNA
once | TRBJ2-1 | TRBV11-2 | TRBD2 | CASSFRATSGDVNEQFF | TGTGCCAGCAGCTTTCGGGCCACTAGCGGGGATGTCAATGAGCAGTTCTTC
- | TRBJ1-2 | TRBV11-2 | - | CASSPTQGNCGYTF | TGTGCCAGCAGCCCTACCCAGGGGAATTGTGGCTACACCTTC
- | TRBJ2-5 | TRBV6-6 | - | CASTYRYGQETQYF | TGTGCCAGCACCTACCGGTACGGACAAGAGACCCAGTACTTC
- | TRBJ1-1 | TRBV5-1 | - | CASNSRMDRVAFF | TGCGCCAGCAACTCCCGCATGGACCGGGTAGCTTTCTTT
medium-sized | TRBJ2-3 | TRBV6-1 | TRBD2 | CASGSGRTDTQYF | TGTGCCAGCGGTAGCGGGCGCACAGATACGCAGTATTTT
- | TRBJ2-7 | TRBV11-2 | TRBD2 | CASSIAAQGLAGEQYF | TGTGCAAGCAGCATCGCTGCACAGGGACTAGCGGGCGAGCAGTACTTC
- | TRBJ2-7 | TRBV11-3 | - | CASSPVPLNERYF | TGTGCCAGCAGTCCCGTACCACTCAACGAGCGGTACTTC
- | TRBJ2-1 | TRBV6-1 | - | CASRSLTGFTDEQFF | TGTGCCAGCAGGTCACTAACGGGGTTTACGGATGAGCAGTTCTTC
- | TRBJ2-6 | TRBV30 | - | CAWSWGAGVNVLTF | TGTGCCTGGAGTTGGGGCGCTGGGGTCAACGTCCTGACTTTC
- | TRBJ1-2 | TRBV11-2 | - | CASSLPQGAYGDTF | TGTGCCAGCAGTTTGCCTCAGGGAGCCTATGGCGACACCTTC
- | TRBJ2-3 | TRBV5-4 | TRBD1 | CVSRAGSGGGDTQYF | TGTGTCAGCAGGGCCGGGTCAGGGGGCGGAGATACGCAGTATTTT
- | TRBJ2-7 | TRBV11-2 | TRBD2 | CASSHTGTSRYEQYF | TGTGCCAGCAGCCACACCGGGACTAGCAGGTACGAGCAGTACTTC
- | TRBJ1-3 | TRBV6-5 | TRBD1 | CASSSDRGRRSIIYF | TGTGCCAGCAGCAGCGACAGGGGGCGGCGGAGCATCATATATTTT
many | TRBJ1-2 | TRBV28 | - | CASSPGGTNYGYTF | TGTGCCAGCAGTCCCGGGGGAACTAACTATGGCTACACCTTC
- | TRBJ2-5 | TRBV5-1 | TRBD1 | CTSSLGQGNQEIQYF | TGCACCAGCAGCTTAGGACAGGGGAACCAAGAGATCCAGTACTTC